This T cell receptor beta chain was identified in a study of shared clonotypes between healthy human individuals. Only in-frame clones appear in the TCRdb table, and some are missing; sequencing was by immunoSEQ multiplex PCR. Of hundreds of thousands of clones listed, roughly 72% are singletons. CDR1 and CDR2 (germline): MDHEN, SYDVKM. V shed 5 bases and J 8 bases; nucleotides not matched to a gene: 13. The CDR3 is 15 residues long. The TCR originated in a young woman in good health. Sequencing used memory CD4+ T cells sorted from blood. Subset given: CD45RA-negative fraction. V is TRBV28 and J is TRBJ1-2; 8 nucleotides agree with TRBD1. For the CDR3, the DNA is TGTGCCAGCAGTCTTCTGACCGGGACAGGACGGGGCTACACCTTC. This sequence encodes CASSLLTGTGRGYTF.